This T cell receptor (beta chain) was captured in a study of control samples from healthy donors and cancer patients. Using immunoSEQ multiplex PCR, the repertoire was profiled, and TCRdb retains in-frame clones only, with some absent. The sample shows 95,000 to 150,000 clones, 80% to 95% of them seen only once. J lost 3 bases, V lost 0 bases, and 16 bases had no gene match. The CDR3 is 19 residues long. Germline CDR1 and CDR2: SNHLY and FYNNEI. The chain has TRBV2 and TRBJ2-7, with TRBD1 matching 8 bases. Sequenced sample: PBMCs. The TCR originated in a man at least 80 years old with head and neck cancer. CDR3 sequence (DNA): TGTGCCAGCAGTGAAGCGCTTCGACAGGGGCCAAGAACCAACTACGAGCAGTACTTC. Translating it yields CASSEALRQGPRTNYEQYF.